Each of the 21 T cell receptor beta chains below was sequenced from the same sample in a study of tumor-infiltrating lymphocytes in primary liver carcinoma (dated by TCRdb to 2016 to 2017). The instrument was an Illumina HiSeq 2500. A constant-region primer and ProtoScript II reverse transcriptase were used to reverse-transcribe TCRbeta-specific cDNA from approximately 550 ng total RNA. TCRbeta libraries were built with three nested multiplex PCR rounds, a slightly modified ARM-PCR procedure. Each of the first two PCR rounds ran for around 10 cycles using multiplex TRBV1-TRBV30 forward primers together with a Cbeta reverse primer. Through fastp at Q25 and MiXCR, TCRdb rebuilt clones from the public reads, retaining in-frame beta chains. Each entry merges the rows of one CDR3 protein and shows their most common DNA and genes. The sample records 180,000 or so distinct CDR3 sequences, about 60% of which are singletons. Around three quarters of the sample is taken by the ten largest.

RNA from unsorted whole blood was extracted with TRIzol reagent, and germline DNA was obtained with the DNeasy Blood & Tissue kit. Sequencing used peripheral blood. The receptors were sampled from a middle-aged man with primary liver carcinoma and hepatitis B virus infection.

The CDR3 nucleotides are TGTGCCAGCAGCCAAGTTCGGGGGGATTTTAACACCGGGGAGCTGTTTTTT. As protein: CASSQVRGDFNTGELFF. The V gene is TRBV4-2, the J gene TRBJ2-2, with 7 bases fitting TRBD2. The germline CDR1 and CDR2 sequences are LGHNA and YNFKEQ. The CDR3 is 17 amino acids. The J segment lost 2 bases and the V segment lost 1 base, leaving 7 bases of the junction unmatched.

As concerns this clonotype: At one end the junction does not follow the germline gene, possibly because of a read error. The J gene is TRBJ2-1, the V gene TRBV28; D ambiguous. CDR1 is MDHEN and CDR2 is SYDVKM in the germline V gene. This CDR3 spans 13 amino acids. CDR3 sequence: CASSFGFDNEHFF. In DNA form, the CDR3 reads TGTGCCAGCAGTTTTGGGTTCGACAATGAGCACTTCTTC.

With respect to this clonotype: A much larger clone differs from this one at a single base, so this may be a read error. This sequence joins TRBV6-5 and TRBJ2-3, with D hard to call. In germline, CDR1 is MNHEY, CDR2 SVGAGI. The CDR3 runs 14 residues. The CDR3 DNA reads TGTGCCTGCAGTTACTCGGCCCACACAGATACGCAGTATTTT. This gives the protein CACSYSAHTDTQYF.

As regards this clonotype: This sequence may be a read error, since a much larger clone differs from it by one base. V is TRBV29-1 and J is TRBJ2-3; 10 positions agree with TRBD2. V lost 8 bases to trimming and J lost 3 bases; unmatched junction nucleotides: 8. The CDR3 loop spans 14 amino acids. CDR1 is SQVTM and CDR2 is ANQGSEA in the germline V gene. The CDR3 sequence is CSIHGSGRTDTQYF. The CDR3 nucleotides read TGCAGCATTCACGGTAGCGGGAGGACAGATACGCAGTATTTT.

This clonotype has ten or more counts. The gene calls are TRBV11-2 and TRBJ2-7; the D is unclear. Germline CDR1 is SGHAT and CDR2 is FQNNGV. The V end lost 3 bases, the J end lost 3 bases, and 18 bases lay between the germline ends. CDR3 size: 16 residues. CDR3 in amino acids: CASSFAAVSEFYEQYF. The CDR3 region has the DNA TGTGCCAGCAGCTTCGCGGCAGTCTCCGAGTTCTACGAGCAGTACTTC.

CDR3 sequence (DNA): TGTGCCAGTAGTAGTCTAGCGGGAGTACCCGAGCAGTACTTC. This translates into CASSSLAGVPEQYF. The rearrangement joins TRBV12-3 or TRBV12-4 to TRBJ2-7; 10 nucleotides align to TRBD2. V was clipped by 9 bases and J by 6 bases; unmatched bases: 11. The CDR3 extends over 14 amino acids.

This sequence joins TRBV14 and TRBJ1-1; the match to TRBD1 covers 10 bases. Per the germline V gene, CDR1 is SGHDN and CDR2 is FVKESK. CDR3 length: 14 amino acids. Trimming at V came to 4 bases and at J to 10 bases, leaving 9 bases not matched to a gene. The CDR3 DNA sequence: TGTGCCAGCAGCCGGTCGAGGACAGGGGGTATAGCTTTCTTT. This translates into CASSRSRTGGIAFF.

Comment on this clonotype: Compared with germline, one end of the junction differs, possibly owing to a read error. As DNA, the CDR3 is TGTGCCAGCAGCTTAGACGGGACAGGCGGGATGTTCCTTAGCTCCTACAATGTGCAGTTCTTC. Translated, it gives CASSLDGTGGMFLSSYNVQFF. The chain couples TRBV11-2 to TRBJ2-1; 8 bases map to TRBD1. The CDR3 extends over 21 amino acids. Germline V lookup: CDR1 SGHAT, CDR2 FQNNGV.

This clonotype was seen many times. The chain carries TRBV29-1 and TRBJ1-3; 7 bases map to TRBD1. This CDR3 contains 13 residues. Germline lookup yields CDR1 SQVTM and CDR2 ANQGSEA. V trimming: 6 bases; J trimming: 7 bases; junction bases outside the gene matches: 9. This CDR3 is CSVGDSGRNTIYF. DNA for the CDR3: TGCAGCGTGGGGGACAGCGGTCGGAACACCATATATTTT.

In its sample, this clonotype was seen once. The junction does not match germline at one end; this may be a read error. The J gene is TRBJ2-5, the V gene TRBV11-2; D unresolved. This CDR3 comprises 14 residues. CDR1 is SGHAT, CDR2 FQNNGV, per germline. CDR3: CASSIHLEQETQYF. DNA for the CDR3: TGTGCCAGCAGCATACATTTGGAACAAGAGACTCAGTACTTC.

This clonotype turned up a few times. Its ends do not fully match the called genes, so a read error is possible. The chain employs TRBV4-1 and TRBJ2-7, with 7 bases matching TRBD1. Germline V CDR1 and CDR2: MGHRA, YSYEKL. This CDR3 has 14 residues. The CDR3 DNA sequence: TGCGCTAGCAGTCAAGGGGGCCCCTCCTACGAGCAGTACTTC. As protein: CASSQGGPSYEQYF.

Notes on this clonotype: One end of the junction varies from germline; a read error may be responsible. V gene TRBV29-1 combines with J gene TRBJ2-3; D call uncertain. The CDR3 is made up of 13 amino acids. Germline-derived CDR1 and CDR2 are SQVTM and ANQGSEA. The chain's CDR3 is CSVEASLSHMQCF. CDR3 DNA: TGCAGCGTTGAAGCTTCTTTATCTCATATGCAGTGTTTT.

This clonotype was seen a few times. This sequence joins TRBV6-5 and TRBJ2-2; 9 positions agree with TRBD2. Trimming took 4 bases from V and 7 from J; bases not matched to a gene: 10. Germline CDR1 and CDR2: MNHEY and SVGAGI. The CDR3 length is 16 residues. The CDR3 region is CASSFGLASWVGELFF. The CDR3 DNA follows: TGTGCCAGCAGTTTCGGACTAGCGTCCTGGGTCGGGGAGCTGTTTTTT.

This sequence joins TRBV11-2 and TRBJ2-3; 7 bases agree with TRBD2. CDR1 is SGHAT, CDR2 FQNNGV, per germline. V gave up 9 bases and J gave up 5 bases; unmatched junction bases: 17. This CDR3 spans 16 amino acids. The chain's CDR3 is CASEDGGRRVKDTQYF. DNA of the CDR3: TGTGCCAGTGAGGACGGGGGGAGAAGAGTCAAAGATACGCAGTATTTT.

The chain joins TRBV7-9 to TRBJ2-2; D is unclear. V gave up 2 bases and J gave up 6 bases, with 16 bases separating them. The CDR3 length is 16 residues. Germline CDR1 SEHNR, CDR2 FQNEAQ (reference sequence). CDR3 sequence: CASSLSIASRAGELFF. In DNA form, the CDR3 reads TGTGCCAGCAGCTTAAGTATAGCTAGTCGAGCCGGGGAGCTGTTTTTT.

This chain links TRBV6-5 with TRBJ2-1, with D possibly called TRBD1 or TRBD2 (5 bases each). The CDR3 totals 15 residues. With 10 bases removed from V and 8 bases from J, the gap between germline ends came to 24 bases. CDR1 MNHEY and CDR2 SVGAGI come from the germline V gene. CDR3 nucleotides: TGTGCCATCAGGACGGACGGGGCACAGATGGATGAGCAGTTCTTC. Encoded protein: CAIRTDGAQMDEQFF.

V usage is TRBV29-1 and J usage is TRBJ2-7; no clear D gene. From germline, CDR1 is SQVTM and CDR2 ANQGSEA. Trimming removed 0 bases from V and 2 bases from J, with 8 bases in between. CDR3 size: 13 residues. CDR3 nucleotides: TGCAGCGTTGAAGATGGTTTAACCTACGAGCAGTACTTC. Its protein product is CSVEDGLTYEQYF.

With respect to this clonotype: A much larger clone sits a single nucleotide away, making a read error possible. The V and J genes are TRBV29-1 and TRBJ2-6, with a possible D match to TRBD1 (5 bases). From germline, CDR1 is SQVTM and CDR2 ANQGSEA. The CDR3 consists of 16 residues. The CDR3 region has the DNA TGCAGCGTTGAGTCAGGGATGCCCTCTGGGGCCAACCTCCTGACTTTC. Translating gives CSVESGMPSGANLLTF.

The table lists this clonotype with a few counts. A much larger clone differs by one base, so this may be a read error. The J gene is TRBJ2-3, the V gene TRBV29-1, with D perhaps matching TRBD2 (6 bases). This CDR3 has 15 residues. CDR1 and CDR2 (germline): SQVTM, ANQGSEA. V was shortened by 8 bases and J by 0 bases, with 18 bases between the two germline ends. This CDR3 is CSSKRDSKSTDTQYF. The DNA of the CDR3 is TGCAGCTCGAAGAGGGACTCCAAAAGCACAGATACGCAGTATTTT.

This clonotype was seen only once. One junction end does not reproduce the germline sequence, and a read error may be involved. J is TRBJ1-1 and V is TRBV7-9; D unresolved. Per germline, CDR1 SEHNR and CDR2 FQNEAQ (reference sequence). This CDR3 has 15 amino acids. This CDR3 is CASSLDAPRNTEALF. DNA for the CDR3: TGTGCCAGCAGCTTAGATGCCCCCCGGAACACTGAAGCTTTATTT.

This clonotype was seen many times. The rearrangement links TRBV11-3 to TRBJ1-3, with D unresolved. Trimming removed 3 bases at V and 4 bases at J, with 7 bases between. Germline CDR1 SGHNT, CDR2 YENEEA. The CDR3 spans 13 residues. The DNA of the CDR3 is TGTGCCAGCAGCTTGGACGGGGGAAACACCATATATTTT. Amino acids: CASSLDGGNTIYF.